The 5 T cell receptor beta chains presented below share a single source sample, sequenced in a study of cytomegalovirus exposure and HLA in healthy donors (TCRdb year 2017). Libraries came from the immunoSEQ multiplex PCR assay. For the multiplex PCR, a mixture combining 60 forward primers for TCR Vbeta segments and 13 reverse primers for TCR Jbeta segments was used. TCRdb obtained this table from immuneACCESS and retained in-frame rearrangements with V and J assigned. These tables miss some clones; where compared with another copy, unresolved V genes account for less than half of the shortfall, and the remainder is unexplained. A total of 170,000 or so clones appear in this sample, approximately 80% of them only once. The ten biggest clones cover approximately 6.7% of the sample. The sequencing sample was made of PBMCs. The receptors shown here come from a male donor in good health and CMV-seropositive.

The chain joins TRBV27 to TRBJ2-5; 13 positions match TRBD2. The CDR3 has 16 residues. The V segment lost 3 bases and the J segment 5 bases; nucleotides outside the gene matches: 6. The germline gives CDR1 MNHEY, CDR2 SMNVEV (reference sequence). This CDR3 reads CASSFWTSGSRETQYF. The CDR3 DNA sequence: TGTGCCAGCAGTTTCTGGACTAGCGGGAGTCGTGAGACCCAGTACTTC.

The chain combines TRBV19 with TRBJ2-2, with TRBD2 identical over 10 bases. J gave up 6 bases and V 5 bases, and 9 bases lay outside the gene matches. Looked up from germline, CDR1 is LNHDA and CDR2 is SQIVND (reference sequence). The CDR3 runs to 16 residues. The CDR3 DNA reads TGTGCCAGTAGTTCTCGAGGGAGCGGGAGGGCCGGGGAGCTGTTTTTT. This encodes CASSSRGSGRAGELFF.

The V call is TRBV6-6, the J call TRBJ2-3; no definite D call. The CDR3 covers 12 residues. V was pared by 6 bases and J by 6 bases, with 10 bases between. Germline V gives CDR1 MNHNY, CDR2 SVGAGI (reference sequence). The CDR3, as DNA: TGTGCCAGCAGCTTAATCGGGGATACGCAGTATTTT. As protein: CASSLIGDTQYF.

The chain couples TRBV27 to TRBJ1-2; D perhaps matches TRBD1 (5 bases). The length of the CDR3 is 14 residues. Trimming removed 6 bases from V and 8 bases from J, with 19 bases in between. Germline V gene lookup returns CDR1 MNHEY and CDR2 SMNVEV (reference sequence). This CDR3 reads CASSLTGGPGGYTF. CDR3 coding DNA: TGTGCCAGCAGCCTTACCGGGGGTCCTGGGGGCTACACCTTC.

V and J are TRBV30 and TRBJ2-1; 7 bases agree with TRBD2. J was trimmed by 2 bases and V by 4 bases; bases with no gene match: 5. Germline V gene data show CDR1 as GTSNPN and CDR2 as SVGIG (reference sequence). The CDR3 is made up of 14 amino acids. The CDR3 bases are TGTGCCTGGAAAGGGAGCGGGACCTACAATGAGCAGTTCTTC. Translated: CAWKGSGTYNEQFF.